The source of this TCR beta chain is a study of cytomegalovirus exposure and HLA in healthy donors. Findings and caveats of the study: Some TCR beta chains (roughly 150 of them) were listed as cytomegalovirus-associated. It was confirmed in vitro that a few of the CMV-associated chains were specific for CMV antigens.

From germline, CDR1 is SNHLY and CDR2 FYNNEI. Trimming cost V 8 bases and J 1 base, with 21 bases left between them. This CDR3 is 16 amino acids long. Points on this clone: Its antigen remains unknown.

Assay: immunoSEQ multiplex PCR; the TCRdb copy retains only in-frame clones and omits some. The data contain some 120,000 clones, 88% of them singletons. The sample taken for sequencing was PBMCs. The clonotype comes from a man aged 25-45 years in good health and CMV-seronegative. The J gene is TRBJ2-7, the V gene TRBV2, with D perhaps matching TRBD1 (6 bases). In DNA, the CDR3 is TGTGCCAGCCTGGGGGCGGACAGTATTAATTCCTACGAGCAGTACTTC. Its translation is CASLGADSINSYEQYF.